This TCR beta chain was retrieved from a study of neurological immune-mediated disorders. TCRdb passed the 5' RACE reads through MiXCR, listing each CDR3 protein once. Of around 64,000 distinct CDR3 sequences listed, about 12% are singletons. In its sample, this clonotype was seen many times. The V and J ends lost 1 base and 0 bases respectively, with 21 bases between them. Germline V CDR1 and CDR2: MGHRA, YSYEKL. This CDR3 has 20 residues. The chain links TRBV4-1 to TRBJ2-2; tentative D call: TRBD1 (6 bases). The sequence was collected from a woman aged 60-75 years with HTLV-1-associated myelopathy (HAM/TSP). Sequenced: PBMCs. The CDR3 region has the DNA TGCGCCAGCAGCCAAGCTTTTACCGGGACACCAGGCGCGAACACCGGGGAGCTGTTTTTT. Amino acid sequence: CASSQAFTGTPGANTGELFF.